A single sample is the source of the 7 T cell receptor beta chains below, sequenced in a study of cytomegalovirus exposure and HLA in healthy donors. This PCR relied on a set of 60 Vbeta primers and 13 Jbeta primers. The protocol was immunoSEQ multiplex PCR, while the TCRdb copy is restricted to in-frame clones and leaves out a portion. In the table there are some 170,000 clones, roughly 79% of which are singletons. The source material was PBMCs. The origin of the receptors is a woman aged 18 to 35 in good health and CMV-seropositive.

This clone has only one observation. The V and J genes are TRBV30 and TRBJ2-1, with D perhaps TRBD1 (6 bases). The CDR3 sequence is 15 residues long. Germline-derived CDR1 and CDR2 are GTSNPN and SVGIG (reference sequence). V gave up 2 bases and J gave up 4 bases, with 15 bases separating them. The CDR3 DNA follows: TGTGCCTGGAGTTTTGGGGACACCGATTACAATGAGCAGTTCTTC. Its protein product is CAWSFGDTDYNEQFF.

The rearrangement links TRBV5-4 to TRBJ2-1, with a tentative D call TRBD1 (6 bases). Germline CDR1 SGHNT, CDR2 YYREEE (reference sequence). V lost 1 base and J 2 bases, leaving 10 bases between the germline ends. The CDR3 spans 15 residues. The CDR3 DNA reads as TGTGCCAGCAGCTTGTCTCAGGGGCCCTACAATGAGCAGTTCTTC. Translated: CASSLSQGPYNEQFF.

This clone was seen a single time. This chain connects TRBV27 to TRBJ2-7, with 8 bases that match TRBD2. The CDR3 spans 17 residues. Germline CDR1 is MNHEY and CDR2 is SMNVEV (reference sequence). Trimming at V came to 0 bases and at J to 3 bases, leaving 10 bases not matched to a gene. The CDR3 sequence is CASSLSGTRGGSYEQYF. CDR3 sequence (DNA): TGTGCCAGCAGTTTATCAGGGACCCGCGGGGGGAGCTACGAGCAGTACTTC.

The chain recombines TRBV4-2 with TRBJ1-5; 8 nucleotides match TRBD1. Germline-derived CDR1 and CDR2 are LGHNA and YNFKEQ. After removal of 4 bases from V and 0 bases from J, the junction contained 5 bases not matched to a gene. The CDR3 is 16 residues long. The CDR3 loop reads CASSLDRGYSNQPQHF. As DNA, the CDR3 is TGTGCCAGCAGCCTCGACAGGGGCTATAGCAATCAGCCCCAGCATTTT.

This clone showed up just a few times. The rearrangement joins TRBV30 to TRBJ2-1, with a weak D call TRBD1 (6 bases). Trimming removed 0 bases from V and 2 bases from J, with 8 bases in between. CDR1 is GTSNPN, CDR2 SVGIG, per germline (reference sequence). The CDR3 totals 14 residues. CDR3: CAWSVGGPYNEQFF. CDR3 DNA: TGTGCCTGGAGTGTAGGGGGACCCTACAATGAGCAGTTCTTC.

Only one count was recorded for this clone. The genes are TRBV5-1 and TRBJ2-3; 10 bases are shared with TRBD2. V dropped 0 bases and J dropped 4; count of bases not matched to a gene: 2. This CDR3 contains 15 residues. Germline V lookup: CDR1 SGHRS, CDR2 YFSETQ. The CDR3 nucleotides read TGCGCCAGCAGCTTGGGGACTAGCGGAGCAGATACGCAGTATTTT. It translates to CASSLGTSGADTQYF.

The chain carries TRBV9 and TRBJ1-2; TRBD1 might be the D (5 bases). The CDR3 has 13 amino acids. The germline gives CDR1 SGDLS, CDR2 YYNGEE. With 2 bases removed from V and 8 bases from J, the gap between germline ends came to 13 bases. Here the CDR3 DNA reads TGTGCCAGCAGCGTTTCTTCAGGGATAGGCTACACCTTC. It yields the protein CASSVSSGIGYTF. Full variable domain (missing parts from reference TRBV9 and TRBJ1-2): DSGVTQTPKHLITATGQRVTLRCSPRSGDLSVYWYQQSLDQGLQFLIQYYNGEERAKGNILERFSAQQFPDLHSELNLSSLELGDSALYFCASSVSSGIGYTFGSGTRLTVV.